The clone carrying this T cell receptor beta chain was recorded many times. Its specificity is unknown. The sample is drawn from a study of T cells after yellow fever vaccination. Notes on the study in general: The appearance of a small share of clonotypes in both CD4 and CD8 compartments was observed. Sorted repertoires could include abundant contaminating clonotypes from bulk cells.

Trimming left V 3 bases short and J 7 bases short, with 12 bases between. This CDR3 has 13 residues. Germline assignment: CDR1 MGHDK and CDR2 SYGVNS. MiXCR, run by TCRdb on the 5' RACE reads, gives a single entry per CDR3 protein. The table has 100,000 to 150,000 distinct CDR3 sequences, about 7.4% seen once; the top ten hold 2% to 3%. This chain connects TRBV25-1 to TRBJ1-1; no reliable D call. The TCR sequence derives from a man aged 18 to 29 who received the YFV17D yellow fever vaccine. The material sequenced was CD4+ T cells sorted from PBMCs, taken roughly 10 days after the first yellow fever vaccination. The CDR3 bases are TGTGCCAGCAGTGACTGGGTAAGAGGTGAAGCTTTCTTT. Amino acids: CASSDWVRGEAFF.